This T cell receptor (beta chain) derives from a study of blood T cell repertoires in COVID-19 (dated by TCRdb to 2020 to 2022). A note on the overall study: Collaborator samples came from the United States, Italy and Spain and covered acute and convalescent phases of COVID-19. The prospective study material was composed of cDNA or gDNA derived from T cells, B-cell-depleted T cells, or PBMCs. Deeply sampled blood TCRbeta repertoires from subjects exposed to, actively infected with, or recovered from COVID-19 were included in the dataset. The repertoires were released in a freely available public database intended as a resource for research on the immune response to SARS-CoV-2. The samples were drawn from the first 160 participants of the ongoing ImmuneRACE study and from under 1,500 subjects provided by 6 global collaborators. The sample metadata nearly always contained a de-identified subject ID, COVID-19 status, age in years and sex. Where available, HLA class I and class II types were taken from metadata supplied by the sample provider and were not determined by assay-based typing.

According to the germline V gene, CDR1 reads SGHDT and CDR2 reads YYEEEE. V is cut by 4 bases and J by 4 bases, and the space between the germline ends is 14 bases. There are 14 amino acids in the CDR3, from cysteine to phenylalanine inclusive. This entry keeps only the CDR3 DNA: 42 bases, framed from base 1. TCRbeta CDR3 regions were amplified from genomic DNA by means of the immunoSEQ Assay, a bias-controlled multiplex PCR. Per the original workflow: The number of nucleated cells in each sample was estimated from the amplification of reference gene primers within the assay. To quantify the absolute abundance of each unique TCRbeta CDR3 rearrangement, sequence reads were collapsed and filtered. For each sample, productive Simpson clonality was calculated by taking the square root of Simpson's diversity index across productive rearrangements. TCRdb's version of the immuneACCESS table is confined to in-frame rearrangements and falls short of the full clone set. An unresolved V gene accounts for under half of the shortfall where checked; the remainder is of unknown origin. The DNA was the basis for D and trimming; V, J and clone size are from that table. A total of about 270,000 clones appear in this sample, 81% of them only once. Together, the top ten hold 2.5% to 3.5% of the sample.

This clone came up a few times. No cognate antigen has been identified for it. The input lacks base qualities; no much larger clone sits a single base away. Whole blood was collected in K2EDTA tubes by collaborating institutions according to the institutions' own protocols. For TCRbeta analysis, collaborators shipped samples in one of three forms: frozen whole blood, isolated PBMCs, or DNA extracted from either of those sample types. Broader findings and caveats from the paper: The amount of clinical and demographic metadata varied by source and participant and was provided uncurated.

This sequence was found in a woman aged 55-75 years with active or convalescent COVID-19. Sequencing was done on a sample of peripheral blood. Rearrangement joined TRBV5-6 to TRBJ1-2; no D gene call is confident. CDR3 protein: CASSPYSGSYGYTF. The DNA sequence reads TGTGCCAGCAGCCCCTACTCAGGTTCCTATGGCTACACCTTC.